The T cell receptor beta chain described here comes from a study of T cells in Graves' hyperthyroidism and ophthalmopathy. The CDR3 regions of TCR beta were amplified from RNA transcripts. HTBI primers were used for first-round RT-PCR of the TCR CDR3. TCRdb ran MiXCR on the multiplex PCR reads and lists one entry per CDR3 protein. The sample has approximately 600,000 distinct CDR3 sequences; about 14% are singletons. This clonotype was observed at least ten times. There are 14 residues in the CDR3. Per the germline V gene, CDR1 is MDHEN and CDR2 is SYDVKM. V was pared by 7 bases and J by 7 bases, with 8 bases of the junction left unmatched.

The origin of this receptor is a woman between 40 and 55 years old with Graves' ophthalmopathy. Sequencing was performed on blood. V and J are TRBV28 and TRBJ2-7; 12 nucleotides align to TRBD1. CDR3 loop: CASTPGTGGWEQYF. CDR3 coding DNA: TGTGCCAGCACCCCCGGGACAGGGGGCTGGGAGCAGTACTTC.